Listed below are T cell receptor beta chains from one sample, sequenced in a study of OX40 agonist ivuxolimab in advanced cancers. Clones were read by immunoSEQ multiplex PCR, and TCRdb kept only the in-frame ones, dropping some. This sample carries roughly 48,000 clones, approximately 90% of them seen once, and the ten largest clones take under 13%. The material sequenced was CD4+ or CD8+ T cells sorted from blood, taken in a trial of the OX40 agonist ivuxolimab. The receptor source for this set is an adult with an advanced solid tumor such as melanoma, head and neck, liver or kidney cancer. Each CDR3 is given with its conserved first and last residue. The order of the fields is V gene, D gene, J gene, clone size, CDR3 protein, CDR3 DNA. D genes are given only for firm matches. Some rows have no size entry. The others give once, few or many, or a class for an expanded clone.

>TRBV4-3|TRBD2|TRBJ2-1|NA
CASSQDWEGSNEQFF
TGCGCCAGCAGCCAAGATTGGGAGGGGAGCAATGAGCAGTTCTTC
>TRBV6-5|TRBD1|TRBJ2-5|NA
CASSANRGPGETQYF
TGTGCCAGCAGCGCAAACAGGGGGCCAGGAGAGACCCAGTACTTC
>TRBV5-4|TRBD2|TRBJ2-1|NA
CASSWGLAGANEQFF
TGTGCCAGCAGCTGGGGACTAGCGGGGGCCAATGAGCAGTTCTTC
>TRBV7-8|NA|TRBJ2-5|NA
CASSLGGSQETQYF
TGTGCCAGCAGCTTAGGGGGCAGCCAAGAGACCCAGTACTTC
>TRBV19|NA|TRBJ2-2|NA
CASSISAAPTGELFF
TGTGCCAGTAGTATATCTGCGGCGCCCACCGGGGAGCTGTTTTTT
>TRBV19|NA|TRBJ2-5|NA
CASSIGAETQYF
TGTGCCAGTAGTATTGGGGCAGAGACCCAGTACTTC
>TRBV10-3|TRBD1|TRBJ1-1|NA
CAISQTGGSAEAFF
TGTGCCATCAGCCAGACAGGGGGCAGCGCTGAAGCTTTCTTT
>TRBV4-3|TRBD1|TRBJ2-3|NA
CASSQDRGGPDTQYF
TGCGCCAGCAGCCAAGATCGAGGGGGCCCAGATACGCAGTATTTT
>TRBV11-3|NA|TRBJ2-1|NA
CASSPGSAYNEQFF
TGTGCCAGCAGCCCCGGCTCGGCTTACAATGAGCAGTTCTTC
>TRBV6-5|NA|TRBJ2-7|NA
CASRGGEYEQYF
TGTGCCAGCAGGGGGGGTGAGTACGAGCAGTACTTC
>TRBV29-1|NA|TRBJ1-2|NA
CSVEGGANYGYTF
TGCAGCGTGGAGGGGGGGGCCAACTATGGCTACACCTTC
>TRBV6-5|TRBD1|TRBJ2-5|few
CASSYGDSTETQYF
TGTGCCAGCAGTTACGGGGACAGTACGGAGACCCAGTACTTC
>TRBV27|NA|TRBJ1-6|NA
CASSLSFRSPLHF
TGTGCCAGCAGTTTATCTTTCCGGTCACCCCTCCACTTT
>TRBV7-6|NA|TRBJ1-2|few
CASRTGTDYGYTF
TGTGCCAGCAGAACCGGGACGGATTATGGCTACACCTTC
>TRBV27|NA|TRBJ1-2|NA
CASSLGITTGLGYTF
TGTGCCAGCAGTCTCGGAATAACCACAGGGCTCGGCTACACCTTC
>TRBV7-3|NA|TRBJ2-2|NA
CASSLNWFKGLSTGELFF
TGTGCCAGCAGCTTAAACTGGTTTAAGGGTTTGAGCACCGGGGAGCTGTTTTTT
>TRBV28|TRBD1|TRBJ1-1|NA
CASSSAGQGAMNTEAFF
TGTGCCAGCAGTTCCGCCGGACAGGGGGCCATGAACACTGAAGCTTTCTTT
>TRBV7-9|NA|TRBJ2-7|once
CASSLGAADEQYF
TGTGCCAGCAGCTTAGGCGCAGCGGACGAGCAGTACTTC
>TRBV4-3|NA|TRBJ1-1|NA
CASSQDGWTLQGAFF
TGCGCCAGCAGCCAAGACGGGTGGACACTCCAGGGAGCTTTCTTT
>TRBV7-8|TRBD1|TRBJ1-2|NA
CASSLGSGGNYGYTF
TGTGCCAGCAGCTTAGGATCAGGGGGCAACTATGGCTACACCTTC
>TRBV10-2|NA|TRBJ1-2|once
CASSNGLSGYYGYTF
TGCGCCAGCAGTAACGGCCTCTCAGGCTACTATGGCTACACCTTC
>TRBV5-6|NA|TRBJ2-1|once
CATGGGARQFF
TGTGCCACCGGCGGGGGCGCTAGGCAGTTCTTC